This entry lists 29 T cell receptor beta chains sequenced from one sample in a study of CD8+ T cells in alopecia areata. RNA extraction and reverse transcription yielded cDNA as sequencing template. Assay: immunoSEQ multiplex PCR; the TCRdb copy retains only in-frame clones and omits some. In the table there are around 190,000 clones, 55% to 70% of which are singletons. Treatment: oral pan-JAK inhibitor, 5-10 mg twice daily. The material was CD4+ T cells sorted from blood, obtained at week 4, from a patient treated with tofacitinib. The receptor source for this set is a human donor with alopecia areata.

As to this clone: Other DNA sequences in this specimen translate into the identical CDR3. The CDR3 DNA reads TGCGCCAGCAGCCGGGACTACAATGAGCAGTTCTTC. It specifies CASSRDYNEQFF. The chain employs TRBV5-1 and TRBJ2-1; perhaps TRBD2 as D (5 bases). Germline V gene sequence: CDR1 SGHRS, CDR2 YFSETQ. The CDR3 covers 12 residues. Trimming shortened V by 4 bases and J by 3 bases, and 5 bases separated the two germline ends.

The chain links TRBV29-1 to TRBJ2-3, with 10 nucleotides matching TRBD1. This CDR3 is 13 amino acids long. The germline V gene encodes CDR1 SQVTM and CDR2 ANQGSEA. V was clipped by 8 bases and J by 3 bases; unmatched bases: 5. The CDR3 DNA reads TGCAGCCACGACAGGGGGCCGACAGATACGCAGTATTTT. Translated: CSHDRGPTDTQYF.

The chain employs TRBV11-1 and TRBJ2-5; 11 bases agree with TRBD1. V dropped 5 bases and J dropped 0; count of bases not matched to a gene: 2. CDR3 length: 15 residues. Germline loops: CDR1 SGHAT, CDR2 FQDESV (reference sequence). CDR3 region: CASSRGQGDQETQYF. As DNA, the CDR3 is TGTGCCAGCAGCCGGGGACAGGGGGACCAAGAGACCCAGTACTTC.

This clone was seen a single time. Here the CDR3 DNA reads TGTGCCTGGAGTGGTCGGGGAGATACGCAGTATTTT. It specifies CAWSGRGDTQYF. This rearrangement joins TRBV30 to TRBJ2-3, with D tentatively TRBD2 (5 bases). The germline V and J ends were trimmed by 1 base and 5 bases, with 7 bases remaining between them. The CDR3 contains 12 residues. Germline V CDR1 and CDR2: GTSNPN, SVGIG (reference sequence).

The table lists this clone with a few counts. CDR3 DNA: TGCAGCGTTGACCTTGGAGATACGCAGTATTTT. Encoded protein: CSVDLGDTQYF. This chain links TRBV29-1 with TRBJ2-3; no reliable D call. Germline V lookup: CDR1 SQVTM, CDR2 ANQGSEA. The CDR3 is 11 residues long. V was pared by 3 bases and J by 5 bases, with 6 bases between.

The chain recombines TRBV11-2 with TRBJ2-5; perhaps TRBD2 as D (5 bases). Trimming took 1 base from V and 7 from J, leaving 13 bases between them. CDR1 and CDR2 (germline): SGHAT, FQNNGV. The CDR3 is 14 residues long. CDR3: CASSLAEGAGTQYF. CDR3 nucleotides: TGTGCCAGCAGCTTAGCTGAGGGCGCGGGGACCCAGTACTTC.

The V gene is TRBV6-5, the J gene TRBJ1-1; D is undetermined. The CDR3 has 13 amino acids. The germline V and J ends were trimmed by 2 bases and 6 bases, with 10 bases remaining between them. Germline CDR1 and CDR2: MNHEY and SVGAGI. CDR3 bases: TGTGCCAGCAGTTACACTCGGACGGCTGAAGCTTTCTTT. Protein sequence: CASSYTRTAEAFF.

This clone was detected a few times. This rearrangement joins TRBV18 to TRBJ2-5, with D perhaps TRBD2 (5 bases). The CDR3 length is 15 residues. Germline values: CDR1 KGHSH, CDR2 LQKENI. V lost 5 bases and J lost 5, with 18 bases in between. CDR3 nucleotide sequence: TGTGCCAGCTCAGCCCTTGGCGCGTCGGGGGAGACCCAGTACTTC. This codes for CASSALGASGETQYF.

This clone was observed a few times. The chain joins TRBV29-1 to TRBJ2-7, with 8 positions matching TRBD2. The CDR3 sequence is 14 residues long. Germline trimming cut 4 bases from V and 1 base from J; bases unmatched to any gene: 6. CDR1 is SQVTM and CDR2 is ANQGSEA in the germline V gene. CDR3 protein: CSVVGREASYEQYF. CDR3 DNA sequence: TGCAGCGTTGTCGGGCGGGAGGCTTCCTACGAGCAGTACTTC.

The sample holds a few counts of this clone. This same CDR3 is encoded by further DNA sequences in the sample. V and J are TRBV29-1 and TRBJ2-5; the D gene could be TRBD1 or TRBD2 (5 bases each). The V gene's germline CDR1 is SQVTM and CDR2 ANQGSEA. The CDR3 extends over 12 amino acids. V gave up 6 bases and J gave up 4 bases, with 12 bases separating them. This chain's CDR3 is CSVNPRGETQYF. The CDR3 DNA follows: TGCAGCGTAAACCCGAGGGGAGAGACCCAGTACTTC.

In its sample, this clone was seen a few times. The chain combines TRBV18 with TRBJ1-5; weak D call: TRBD1 (5 bases). The CDR3 extends over 13 amino acids. V lost 3 bases and J 4 bases, leaving 7 bases between the germline ends. The germline gives CDR1 KGHSH, CDR2 LQKENI. The CDR3 here is CASSPGTNQPQHF. In DNA form, the CDR3 reads TGTGCCAGCTCACCCGGGACTAATCAGCCCCAGCATTTT.

The chain carries TRBV28 and TRBJ2-1, with 14 nucleotides matching TRBD2. The junction had 7 bases not matched to a gene; V was cut back by 5 bases and J by 10 bases. This CDR3 has 15 residues. CDR1 and CDR2 (germline): MDHEN, SYDVKM. The chain's CDR3 is CASSVAGTSGREQFF. The CDR3 DNA reads TGTGCCAGCAGTGTCGCCGGGACTAGCGGGAGAGAGCAGTTCTTC.

J is TRBJ1-1 and V is TRBV15; D perhaps matches TRBD1 (5 bases). This CDR3 is 16 amino acids long. Trimming cost V 1 base and J 0 bases, with 12 bases left between them. Germline lookup yields CDR1 LNHNV and CDR2 YYDKDF (reference sequence). CDR3 sequence: CATSRGNRRVNTEAFF. CDR3 coding DNA: TGTGCCACCAGCAGAGGTAACAGGAGGGTGAACACTGAAGCTTTCTTT.

The chain is built from TRBV2 and TRBJ1-5; 9 bases align to TRBD1. Per the germline V gene, CDR1 is SNHLY and CDR2 is FYNNEI. This CDR3 contains 16 residues. The V segment lost 1 base and the J segment 7 bases; nucleotides outside the gene matches: 8. CDR3 protein: CASSEDRTGAGQPQHF. The CDR3 DNA follows: TGTGCCAGCAGTGAAGACCGGACAGGGGCCGGGCAGCCCCAGCATTTT.

The chain combines TRBV18 with TRBJ2-7; 7 bases fit TRBD1. Germline V gene data show CDR1 as KGHSH and CDR2 as LQKENI. V shed 0 bases and J 5 bases; nucleotides not matched to a gene: 13. This CDR3 spans 17 amino acids. The CDR3 protein is CASSPPGSTGVLHEQYF. In nucleotides, the CDR3 is TGTGCCAGCTCACCACCGGGGTCAACAGGGGTGTTGCACGAGCAGTACTTC.

The J gene is TRBJ1-2, the V gene TRBV6-6; the D is unclear. With 5 bases removed from V and 9 bases from J, the gap between germline ends came to 10 bases. Germline V gives CDR1 MNHNY, CDR2 SVGAGI (reference sequence). This CDR3 comprises 11 residues. The CDR3 region has the DNA TGTGCCAGCAGTGACCGTTTTCGCTACACCTTC. Amino acid sequence: CASSDRFRYTF.

The rearrangement links TRBV13 to TRBJ2-7; D not resolved. Germline CDR1 is PRHDT and CDR2 is FYEKMQ (reference sequence). V lost 1 base and J lost 6, with 7 bases in between. This CDR3 has 12 amino acids. The CDR3 loop is CASSLAGREQYF. CDR3 in DNA: TGTGCCAGCAGCTTAGCAGGCCGCGAGCAGTACTTC.

The rearrangement joins TRBV18 to TRBJ2-7, with a tentative D call TRBD1 (5 bases). The CDR3 has 13 residues. With 6 bases removed from V and 2 bases from J, the gap between germline ends came to 11 bases. The germline V gene encodes CDR1 KGHSH and CDR2 LQKENI. The CDR3, as DNA: TGTGCCAGCTCGAGGCAGGGTCCCTACGAGCAGTACTTC. This sequence encodes CASSRQGPYEQYF. Full variable domain (missing parts from reference TRBV18 and TRBJ2-7): NAGVMQNPRHLVRRRGQEARLRCSPMKGHSHVYWYRQLPEEGLKFMVYLQKENIIDESGMPKERFSAEFPKEGPSILRIQQVVRGDSAAYFCASSRQGPYEQYFGPGTRLTVT.

V usage is TRBV11-2 and J usage is TRBJ2-7; TRBD2 is a possible D gene (5 bases). Germline values: CDR1 SGHAT, CDR2 FQNNGV. This CDR3 has 12 residues. The V end was cut by 10 bases, the J end by 6 bases, with 16 bases between. As DNA, the CDR3 is TGTGCCACCAAAGGCGGGCTTCGCGAGCAGTACTTC. Residues: CATKGGLREQYF.

Note on this clone: The junction shows a germline mismatch at one end, possibly a read error. The chain has TRBV30 and TRBJ2-3; 12 positions match TRBD2. Germline values: CDR1 GTSNPN, CDR2 SVGIG (reference sequence). The CDR3 consists of 16 residues. This CDR3 is CAWSTGLAGSADTRYF. In DNA, the CDR3 is TGTGCCTGGAGTACCGGACTAGCGGGGAGCGCAGATACGCGGTATTTT.

The V gene is TRBV5-1, the J gene TRBJ2-7; weak D call: TRBD2 (5 bases). V gave up 0 bases and J gave up 4 bases, with 5 bases separating them. Germline CDR1 SGHRS, CDR2 YFSETQ. This CDR3 has 12 amino acids. The CDR3 DNA sequence: TGCGCCAGCAGCTTGGAGCGGTACGAGCAGTACTTC. Protein product: CASSLERYEQYF.

The genes are TRBV28 and TRBJ2-1; D is ambiguous. The CDR3 consists of 11 residues. Germline CDR1 is MDHEN and CDR2 is SYDVKM. Trimming took off 5 bases at V and 10 bases at J, with 9 bases between the two ends. The CDR3 DNA follows: TGTGCCAGCAGTCCCAGCCGAGAGCAGTTCTTC. Protein sequence: CASSPSREQFF.

This rearrangement joins TRBV6-1 to TRBJ1-5; TRBD1 is a possible D gene (5 bases). CDR1 and CDR2 (germline): MNHNS, SASEGT. V was clipped by 3 bases and J by 3 bases, with 12 bases between them. This CDR3 has 15 amino acids. CDR3 amino acids: CASSETGRNNQPQHF. CDR3 in DNA: TGTGCCAGCAGTGAGACGGGACGGAACAATCAGCCCCAGCATTTT.

The chain links TRBV5-1 to TRBJ2-5, with TRBD2 matching 9 bases. Germline CDR1 SGHRS, CDR2 YFSETQ. J was trimmed by 9 bases and V by 0 bases; bases with no gene match: 6. The CDR3 contains 14 residues. The CDR3 loop reads CASSLVASGKAQYF. In nucleotides, the CDR3 is TGCGCCAGCAGCTTGGTGGCTAGCGGGAAGGCCCAGTACTTC.

V gene TRBV27 combines with J gene TRBJ2-7, with a possible D match to TRBD2 (5 bases). V lost 5 bases, J lost 3 bases, and 11 bases lay in between. Germline lookup yields CDR1 MNHEY and CDR2 SMNVEV (reference sequence). The length of the CDR3 is 13 residues. The CDR3 protein is CASSLREGYEQYF. The DNA for the CDR3 is TGTGCCAGCAGTCTGCGCGAGGGCTACGAGCAGTACTTC.

The genes are TRBV20-1 and TRBJ1-1; D unresolved. The V end lost 7 bases, the J end lost 0 bases, and 6 bases lay between the germline ends. Germline-derived CDR1 and CDR2 are DFQATT and SNEGSKA (reference sequence). The CDR3 runs 11 residues. The CDR3 nucleotides read TGCAGTGGGAAGATGAACACTGAAGCTTTCTTT. This codes for CSGKMNTEAFF.

In its sample, this clone was seen once. This chain connects TRBV7-3 to TRBJ2-5, with TRBD1 matching over 9 bases. CDR1 and CDR2 from the germline V gene are SGHTA and FQGTGA. V was clipped by 5 bases and J by 5 bases; unmatched bases: 9. The CDR3 totals 15 residues. The CDR3 bases are TGTGCCAGCAGCGCAGGGACAGGGATGGAGGAGACCCAGTACTTC. Residues: CASSAGTGMEETQYF.

The genes are TRBV30 and TRBJ2-7, with D unresolved. CDR1 GTSNPN and CDR2 SVGIG come from the germline V gene (reference sequence). The CDR3 length is 13 residues. Trimming took 0 bases from V and 3 from J, leaving 9 bases between them. The DNA for the CDR3 is TGTGCCTGGAGTGTTCGGGTGATCTACGAGCAGTACTTC. Its translation: CAWSVRVIYEQYF.

The J gene is TRBJ2-5, the V gene TRBV7-2; perhaps TRBD2 as D (5 bases). V lost 3 bases and J lost 5, with 13 bases in between. This CDR3 region has 14 residues. Looked up from germline, CDR1 is SGHTA and CDR2 is FQGNSA. The CDR3 DNA is TGTGCCAGCAGCTTCGAGACGGGATGGGAGACCCAGTACTTC. It specifies CASSFETGWETQYF.